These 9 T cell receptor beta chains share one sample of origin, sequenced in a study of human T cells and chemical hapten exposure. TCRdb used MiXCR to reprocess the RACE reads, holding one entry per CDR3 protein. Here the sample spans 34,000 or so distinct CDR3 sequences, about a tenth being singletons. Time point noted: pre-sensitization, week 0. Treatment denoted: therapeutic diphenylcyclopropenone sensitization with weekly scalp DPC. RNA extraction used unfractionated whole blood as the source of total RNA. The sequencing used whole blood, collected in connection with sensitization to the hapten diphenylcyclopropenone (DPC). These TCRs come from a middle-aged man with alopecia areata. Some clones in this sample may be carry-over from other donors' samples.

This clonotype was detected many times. The CDR3 loop reads CASSRGRGQGGELFF. CDR3 nucleotide sequence: TGTGCCAGCAGCCGCGGGAGGGGGCAAGGCGGGGAGCTGTTTTTT. The genes are TRBV7-3 and TRBJ2-2; 9 bases are a match to TRBD2. Germline V gene data show CDR1 as SGHTA and CDR2 as FQGTGA. The CDR3 is 15 residues long. V shed 5 bases and J 7 bases; nucleotides not matched to a gene: 8.

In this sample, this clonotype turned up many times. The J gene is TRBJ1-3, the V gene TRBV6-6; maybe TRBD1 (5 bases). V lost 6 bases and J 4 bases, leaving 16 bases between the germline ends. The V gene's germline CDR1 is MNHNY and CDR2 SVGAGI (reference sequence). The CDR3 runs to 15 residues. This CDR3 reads CASSTFPGTGNTIYF. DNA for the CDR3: TGTGCCAGCAGCACCTTCCCAGGGACCGGAAACACCATATATTTT.

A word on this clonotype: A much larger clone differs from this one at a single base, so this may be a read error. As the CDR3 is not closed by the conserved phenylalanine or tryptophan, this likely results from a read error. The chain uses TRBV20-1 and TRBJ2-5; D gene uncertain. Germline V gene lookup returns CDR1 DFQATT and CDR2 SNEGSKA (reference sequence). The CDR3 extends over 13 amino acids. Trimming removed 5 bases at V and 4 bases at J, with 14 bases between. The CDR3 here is CSAQRGPRETQYS. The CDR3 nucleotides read TGCAGTGCTCAAAGAGGACCCAGAGAGACCCAGTACTCC.

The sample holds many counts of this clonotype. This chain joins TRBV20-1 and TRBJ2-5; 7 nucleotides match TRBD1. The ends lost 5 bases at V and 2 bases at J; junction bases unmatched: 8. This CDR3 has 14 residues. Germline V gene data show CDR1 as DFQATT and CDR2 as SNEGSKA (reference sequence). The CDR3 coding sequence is TGCAGTGCTCGGCCAGGGGGTACACAAGAGACCCAGTACTTC. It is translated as CSARPGGTQETQYF.

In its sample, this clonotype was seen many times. The CDR3 region has the DNA TGTGCCAGCAGCGAACAGGGGAGCTACGAGCAGTACTTC. Translated, it gives CASSEQGSYEQYF. The rearrangement links TRBV7-3 to TRBJ2-7, with TRBD1 identical over 7 bases. The V gene's germline CDR1 is SGHTA and CDR2 FQGTGA. The CDR3 is made up of 13 amino acids. The J segment lost 3 bases and the V segment lost 5 bases, leaving 4 bases of the junction unmatched.

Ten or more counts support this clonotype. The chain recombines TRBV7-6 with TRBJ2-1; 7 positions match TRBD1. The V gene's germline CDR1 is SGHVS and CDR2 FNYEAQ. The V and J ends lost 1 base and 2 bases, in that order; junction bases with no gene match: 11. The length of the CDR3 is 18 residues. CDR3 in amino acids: CASSLGGPGQTTYNEQFF. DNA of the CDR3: TGTGCCAGCAGCTTAGGGGGGCCGGGACAGACGACCTACAATGAGCAGTTCTTC.

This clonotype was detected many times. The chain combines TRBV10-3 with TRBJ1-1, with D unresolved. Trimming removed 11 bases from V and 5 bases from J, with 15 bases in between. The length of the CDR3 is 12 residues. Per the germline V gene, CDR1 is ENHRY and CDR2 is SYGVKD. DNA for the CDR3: TGTGCCTCGAGTAGGGTGGGAACTGAAGCTTTCTTT. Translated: CASSRVGTEAFF.

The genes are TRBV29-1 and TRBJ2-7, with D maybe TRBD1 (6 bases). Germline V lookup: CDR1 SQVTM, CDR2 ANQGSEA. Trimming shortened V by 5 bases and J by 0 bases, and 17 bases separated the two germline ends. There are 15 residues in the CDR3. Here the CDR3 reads CSVKTGSPSSYEQYF. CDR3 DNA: TGCAGCGTTAAAACAGGGTCTCCCAGCTCCTACGAGCAGTACTTC.

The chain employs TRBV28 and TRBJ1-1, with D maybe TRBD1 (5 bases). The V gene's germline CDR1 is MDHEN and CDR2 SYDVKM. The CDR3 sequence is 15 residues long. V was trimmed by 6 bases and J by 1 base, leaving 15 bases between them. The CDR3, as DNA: TGTGCCAGCAGGAGCCGGGACGGGACGAACACTGAAGCTTTCTTT. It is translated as CASRSRDGTNTEAFF.